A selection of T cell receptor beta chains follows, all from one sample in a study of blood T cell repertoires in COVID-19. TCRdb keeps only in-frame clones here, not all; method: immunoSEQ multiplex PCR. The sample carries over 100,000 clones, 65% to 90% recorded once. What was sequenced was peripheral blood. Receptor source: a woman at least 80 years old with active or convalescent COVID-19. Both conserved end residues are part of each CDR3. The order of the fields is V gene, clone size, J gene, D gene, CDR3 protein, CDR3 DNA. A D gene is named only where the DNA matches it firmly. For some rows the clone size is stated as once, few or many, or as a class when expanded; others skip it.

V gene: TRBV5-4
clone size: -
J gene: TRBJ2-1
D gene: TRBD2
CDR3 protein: CASSTSSGGWNNEQFF
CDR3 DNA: TGTGCCAGCAGCACCTCTAGCGGGGGTTGGAACAATGAGCAGTTCTTC

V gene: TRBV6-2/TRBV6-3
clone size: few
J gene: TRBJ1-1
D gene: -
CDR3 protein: CASSYTVTEAFF
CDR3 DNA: TGTGCCAGCAGTTACACGGTCACTGAAGCTTTCTTT

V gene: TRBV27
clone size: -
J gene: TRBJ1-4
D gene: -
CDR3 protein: CASSLRGGANEKLFF
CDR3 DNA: TGTGCCAGCAGTTTACGCGGGGGGGCTAATGAAAAACTGTTTTTT

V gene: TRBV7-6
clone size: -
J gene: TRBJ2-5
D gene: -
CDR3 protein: CASSLAFNSGIETQYF
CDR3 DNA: TGTGCCAGCAGCTTAGCGTTCAATTCAGGAATAGAGACCCAGTACTTC

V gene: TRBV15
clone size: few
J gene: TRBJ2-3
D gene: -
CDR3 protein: CATSRGGAVPDTQYF
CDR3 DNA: TGTGCCACCAGCAGAGGTGGGGCAGTGCCAGATACGCAGTATTTT

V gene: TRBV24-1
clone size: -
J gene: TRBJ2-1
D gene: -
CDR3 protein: CATSDVLATNEQFF
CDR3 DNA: TGTGCCACCAGTGATGTTCTAGCTACCAATGAGCAGTTCTTC

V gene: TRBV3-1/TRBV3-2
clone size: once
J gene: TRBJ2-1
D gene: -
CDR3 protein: CASSQGTRFNEQFF
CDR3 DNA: TGTGCCAGCAGCCAAGGGACTCGCTTCAATGAGCAGTTCTTC

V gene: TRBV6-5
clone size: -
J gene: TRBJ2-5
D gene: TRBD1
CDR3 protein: CASNLGTEKETQYF
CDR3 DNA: TGTGCCAGCAATCTGGGGACAGAGAAGGAGACCCAGTACTTC

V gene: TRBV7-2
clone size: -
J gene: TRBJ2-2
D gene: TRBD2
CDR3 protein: CASSFSGSGIGELFF
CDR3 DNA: TGTGCCAGCAGCTTTAGCGGGAGTGGTATCGGGGAGCTGTTTTTT

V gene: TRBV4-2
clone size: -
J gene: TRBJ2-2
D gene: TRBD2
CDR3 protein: CASRGGVPNTGELFF
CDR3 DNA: TGTGCCAGCAGGGGAGGGGTCCCGAACACCGGGGAGCTGTTTTTT

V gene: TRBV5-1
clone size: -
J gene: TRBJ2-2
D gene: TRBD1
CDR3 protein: CASSYRGPGELFF
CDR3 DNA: TGCGCCAGCAGCTACAGGGGGCCCGGGGAGCTGTTTTTT

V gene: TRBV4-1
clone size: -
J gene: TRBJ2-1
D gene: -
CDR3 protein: CASSQVARPGTHSYNEQFF
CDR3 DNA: TGCGCCAGCAGCCAAGTGGCGAGGCCCGGGACACACTCCTACAATGAGCAGTTCTTC

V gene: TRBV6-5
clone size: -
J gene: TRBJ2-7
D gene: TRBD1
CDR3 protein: CASSYGTGAYEQYF
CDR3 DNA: TGTGCCAGCAGTTACGGGACAGGCGCCTACGAGCAGTACTTC

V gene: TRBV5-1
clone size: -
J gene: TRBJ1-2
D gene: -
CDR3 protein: CASSLAGGSDYGYTF
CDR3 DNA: TGCGCCAGCAGCTTGGCTGGGGGCTCTGACTATGGCTACACCTTC

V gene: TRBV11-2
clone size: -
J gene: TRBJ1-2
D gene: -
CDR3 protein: CASSSGEDYGYTF
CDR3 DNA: TGTGCCAGCAGCTCCGGGGAGGACTATGGCTACACCTTC

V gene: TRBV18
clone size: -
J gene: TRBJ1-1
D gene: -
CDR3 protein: CASSPVSSGVNTEAFF
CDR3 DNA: TGTGCCAGCTCACCAGTGTCGTCAGGGGTGAACACTGAAGCTTTCTTT

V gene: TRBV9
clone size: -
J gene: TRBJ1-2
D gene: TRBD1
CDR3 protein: CASSVGTGNQGYGYTF
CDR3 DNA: TGTGCCAGCAGCGTAGGGACAGGAAATCAAGGGTATGGCTACACCTTC

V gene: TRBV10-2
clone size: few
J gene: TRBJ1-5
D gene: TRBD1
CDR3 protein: CASSEGTGKSQPQHF
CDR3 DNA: TGCGCCAGCAGTGAGGGGACAGGGAAGTCACAGCCCCAGCATTTT

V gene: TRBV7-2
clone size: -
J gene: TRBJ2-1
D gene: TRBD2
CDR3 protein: CASSSETSVLYNEQFF
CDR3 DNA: TGTGCCAGCAGCTCCGAGACTAGCGTACTCTACAATGAGCAGTTCTTC

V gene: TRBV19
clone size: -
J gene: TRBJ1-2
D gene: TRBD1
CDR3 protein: CASSPRTGVGYTF
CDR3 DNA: TGTGCCAGTAGTCCTCGGACAGGGGTTGGCTACACCTTC

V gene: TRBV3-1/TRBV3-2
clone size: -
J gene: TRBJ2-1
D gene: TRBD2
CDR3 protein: CASSQGAGGQFF
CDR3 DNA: TGTGCCAGCAGCCAAGGCGCGGGAGGGCAGTTCTTC

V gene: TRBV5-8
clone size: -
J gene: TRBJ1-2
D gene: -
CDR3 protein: CASSPDSRMLGSGYTF
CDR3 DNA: TGTGCCAGCAGCCCGGACTCGAGGATGTTGGGTTCCGGCTACACCTTC

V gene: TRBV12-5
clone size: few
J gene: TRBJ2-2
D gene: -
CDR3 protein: CASGSYRDPGELFF
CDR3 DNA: TGTGCTAGTGGTTCCTACAGGGATCCCGGGGAGCTGTTTTTT

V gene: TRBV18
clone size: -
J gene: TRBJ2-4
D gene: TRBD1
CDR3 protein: CASSPPRDRGNIQYF
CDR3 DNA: TGTGCCAGCTCACCACCCCGGGACAGGGGTAACATTCAGTACTTC

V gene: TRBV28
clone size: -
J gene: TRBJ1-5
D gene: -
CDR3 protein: CASNPPGGPNSNQPQHF
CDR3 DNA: TGTGCCAGCAACCCACCCGGGGGGCCCAATAGCAATCAGCCCCAGCATTTT

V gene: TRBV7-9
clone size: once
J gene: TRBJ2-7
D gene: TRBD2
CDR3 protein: CASSTPGGTSGRQSSVKQYF
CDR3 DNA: TGTGCCAGCAGCACCCCCGGGGGAACTAGCGGGCGGCAAAGTTCGGTCAAGCAGTACTTC

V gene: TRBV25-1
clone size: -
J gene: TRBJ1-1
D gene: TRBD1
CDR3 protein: CASSELISGGTEAFF
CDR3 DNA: TGTGCCAGCAGTGAGCTAATCTCAGGGGGAACTGAAGCTTTCTTT

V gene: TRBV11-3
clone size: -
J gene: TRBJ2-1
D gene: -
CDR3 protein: CASSFSGVNEQFF
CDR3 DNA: TGTGCCAGCAGCTTTAGCGGAGTAAATGAGCAGTTCTTC

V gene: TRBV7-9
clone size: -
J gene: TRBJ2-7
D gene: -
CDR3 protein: CASSLGSWGRRPYEQYF
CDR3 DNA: TGTGCCAGCAGCTTAGGGTCCTGGGGGAGGAGGCCCTACGAGCAGTACTTC

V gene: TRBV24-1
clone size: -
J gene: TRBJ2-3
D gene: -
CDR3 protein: CATSGNSGATQYF
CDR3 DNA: TGTGCCACCAGTGGGAATTCAGGGGCCACGCAGTATTTT

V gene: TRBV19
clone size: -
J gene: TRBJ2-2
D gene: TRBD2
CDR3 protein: CASRENGIAGGRTGELFF
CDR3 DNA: TGTGCCAGTAGGGAAAATGGTATAGCGGGAGGGCGGACCGGGGAGCTGTTTTTT

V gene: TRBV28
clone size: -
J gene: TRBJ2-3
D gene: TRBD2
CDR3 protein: CASSPGLAATDTQYF
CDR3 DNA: TGTGCCAGCAGTCCCGGACTAGCGGCCACAGATACGCAGTATTTT

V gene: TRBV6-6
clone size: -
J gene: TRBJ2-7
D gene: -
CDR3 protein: CATYRAYEQYF
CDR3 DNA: TGTGCCACCTACCGGGCCTACGAGCAGTACTTC

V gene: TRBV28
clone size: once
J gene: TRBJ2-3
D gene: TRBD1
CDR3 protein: CASSTNPGQQEIDTQYF
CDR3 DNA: TGTGCCAGCAGTACCAATCCGGGACAGCAGGAAATTGATACGCAGTATTTT

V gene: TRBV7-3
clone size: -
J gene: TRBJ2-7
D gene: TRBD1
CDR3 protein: CASSKPGQPYEQYF
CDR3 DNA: TGTGCCAGCAGCAAACCGGGACAGCCCTACGAGCAGTACTTC

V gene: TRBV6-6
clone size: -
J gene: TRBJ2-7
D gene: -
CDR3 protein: CASSLGRGYEQYF
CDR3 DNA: TGTGCCAGCAGTTTAGGCAGGGGATACGAGCAGTACTTC

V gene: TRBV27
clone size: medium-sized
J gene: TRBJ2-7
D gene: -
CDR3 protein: CASRTGRTYEQYF
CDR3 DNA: TGTGCCAGCAGGACAGGGAGGACCTACGAGCAGTACTTC

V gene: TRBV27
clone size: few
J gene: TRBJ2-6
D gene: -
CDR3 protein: CASSLLRSSGANVLTF
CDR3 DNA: TGTGCCAGCAGTTTACTTCGGTCTTCCGGGGCCAACGTCCTGACTTTC

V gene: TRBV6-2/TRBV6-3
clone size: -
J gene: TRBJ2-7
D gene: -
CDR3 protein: CASSYGQPYEQYF
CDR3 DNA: TGTGCCAGCAGTTACGGGCAGCCCTACGAGCAGTACTTC

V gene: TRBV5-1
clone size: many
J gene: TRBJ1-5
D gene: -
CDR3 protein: CASSLDPAGGNQPQHF
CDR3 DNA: TGCGCCAGCAGCTTGGATCCGGCAGGGGGCAATCAGCCCCAGCATTTT

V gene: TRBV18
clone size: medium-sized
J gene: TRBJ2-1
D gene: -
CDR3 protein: CASSPASAPYNEQFF
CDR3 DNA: TGTGCCAGCTCACCAGCATCAGCGCCTTACAATGAGCAGTTCTTC

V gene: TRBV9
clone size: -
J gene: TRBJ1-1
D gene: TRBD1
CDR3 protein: CASSPRQGALGEAFF
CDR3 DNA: TGTGCCAGCAGCCCCCGTCAGGGGGCCCTGGGGGAAGCTTTCTTT

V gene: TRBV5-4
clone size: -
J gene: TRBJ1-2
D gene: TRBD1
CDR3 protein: CASSSGQGGFYNYGYTF
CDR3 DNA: TGTGCCAGCAGCTCGGGACAGGGGGGCTTCTATAACTATGGCTACACCTTC

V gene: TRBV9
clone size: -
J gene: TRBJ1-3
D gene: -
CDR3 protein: CASSVGPTGNTIYF
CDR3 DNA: TGTGCCAGCAGCGTAGGCCCTACTGGAAACACCATATATTTT

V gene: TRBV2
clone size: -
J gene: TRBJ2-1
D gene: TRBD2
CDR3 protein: CASSGVAGDFNEQFF
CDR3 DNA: TGTGCCAGCAGTGGGGTAGCGGGAGATTTTAATGAGCAGTTCTTC

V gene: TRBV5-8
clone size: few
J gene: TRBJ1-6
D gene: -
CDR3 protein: CASSLARGPLHF
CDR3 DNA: TGTGCCAGCAGCTTGGCTCGGGGTCCCCTCCACTTT

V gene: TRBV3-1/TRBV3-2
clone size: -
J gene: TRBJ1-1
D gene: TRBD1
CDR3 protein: CASSQLVGQTLNTEAFF
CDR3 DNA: TGTGCCAGCAGCCAGCTTGTGGGACAGACGCTGAACACTGAAGCTTTCTTT

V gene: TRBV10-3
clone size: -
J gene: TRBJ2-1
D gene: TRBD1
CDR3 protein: CAISGDRPYNEQFF
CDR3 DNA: TGTGCCATCAGTGGGGACAGGCCCTACAATGAGCAGTTCTTC

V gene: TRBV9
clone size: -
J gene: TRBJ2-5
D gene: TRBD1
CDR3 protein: CASSKQGHQETQYF
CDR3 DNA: TGTGCCAGCAGCAAACAGGGGCACCAAGAGACCCAGTACTTC

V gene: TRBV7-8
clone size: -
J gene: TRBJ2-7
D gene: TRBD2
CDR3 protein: CASSLGLAGVSEQYF
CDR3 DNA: TGTGCCAGCAGCTTAGGCCTAGCGGGAGTTAGCGAGCAGTACTTC

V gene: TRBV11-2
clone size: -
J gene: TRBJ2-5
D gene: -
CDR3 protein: CASSLEAGQGFGETQYF
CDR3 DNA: TGTGCCAGCAGCTTAGAAGCCGGGCAGGGTTTCGGGGAGACCCAGTACTTC